The sample holds one count of the clone carrying this T cell receptor beta chain. Its antigen remains unidentified. Peripheral blood genomic DNA, not sorted cells or RNA, was the template. The sample belongs to a study of T cell repertoires in aging, cancer and after chemotherapy. Study-level information: Six age groups, ranging from 30 or younger to 70 or older, included the donors. Healthy donor repertoires were recorded over several months to years and showed clear clonal overlap. Study-wide findings and caveats: In cancer patients, declining TCR diversity with age involved lost richness and lost evenness. Untreated cancer patients had significantly lower blood TCR diversity than age-matched healthy donors.

A mixed TRB-A/B primer pool amplified rearranged TRB by multiplex touch-down PCR. TCRdb reanalysed the multiplex PCR reads using MiXCR and keeps one entry per CDR3 protein. Among about 13,000 distinct CDR3 sequences listed, less than 40% were seen once. Germline V lookup: CDR1 DFQATT, CDR2 SNEGSKA (reference sequence). The CDR3 spans 15 residues. V shed 5 bases, J shed 0 bases, and the junction held 10 bases outside the gene matches. The receptor's source is a human donor in good health. The donor label of this sample is uncertain. The rearrangement uses TRBV20-1 and TRBJ2-7; 7 nucleotides line up with TRBD2. The sample taken for sequencing was blood. In DNA, the CDR3 is TGCAGTGCTTCTGGCGGGGGACCAAGCTCCTACGAGCAGTACTTC. This gives the protein CSASGGGPSSYEQYF.